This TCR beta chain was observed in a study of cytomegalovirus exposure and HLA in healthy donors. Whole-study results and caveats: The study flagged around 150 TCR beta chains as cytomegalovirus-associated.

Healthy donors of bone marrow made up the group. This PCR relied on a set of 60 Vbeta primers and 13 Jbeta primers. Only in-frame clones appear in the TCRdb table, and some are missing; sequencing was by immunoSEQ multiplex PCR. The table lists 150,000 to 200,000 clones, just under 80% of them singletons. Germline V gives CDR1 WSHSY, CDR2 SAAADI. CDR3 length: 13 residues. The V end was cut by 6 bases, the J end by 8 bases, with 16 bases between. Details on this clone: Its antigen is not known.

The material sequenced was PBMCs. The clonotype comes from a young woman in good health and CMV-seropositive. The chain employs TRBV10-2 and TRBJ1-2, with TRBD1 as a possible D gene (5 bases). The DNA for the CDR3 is TGCGCCAGCAGGTTGACAGAGTCATACGGCTACACCTTC. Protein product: CASRLTESYGYTF.